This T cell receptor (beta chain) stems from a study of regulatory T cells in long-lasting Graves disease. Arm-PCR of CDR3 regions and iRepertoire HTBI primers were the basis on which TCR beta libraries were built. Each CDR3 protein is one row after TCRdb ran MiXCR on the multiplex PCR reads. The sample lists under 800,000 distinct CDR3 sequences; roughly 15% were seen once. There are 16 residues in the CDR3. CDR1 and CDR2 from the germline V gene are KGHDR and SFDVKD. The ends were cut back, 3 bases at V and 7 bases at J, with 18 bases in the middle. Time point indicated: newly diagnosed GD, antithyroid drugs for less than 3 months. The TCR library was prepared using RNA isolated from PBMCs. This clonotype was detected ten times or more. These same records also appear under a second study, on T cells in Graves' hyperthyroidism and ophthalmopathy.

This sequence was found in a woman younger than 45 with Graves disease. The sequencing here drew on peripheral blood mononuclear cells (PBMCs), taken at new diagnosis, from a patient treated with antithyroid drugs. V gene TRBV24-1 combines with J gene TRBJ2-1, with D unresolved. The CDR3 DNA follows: TGTGCCACCAGTGATCCTCGGACGGAAGGGCCTAATGAGCAGTTCTTC. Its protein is CATSDPRTEGPNEQFF.